This TCR beta chain is drawn from a study of graft-versus-host responses after intestinal transplantation. Study-wide context: Recipients across the board were started on anti-thymocyte globulin induction, then kept on tacrolimus and steroids for about 3 years. Regarding the study as a whole: Allografts of one patient group, those with graft-donor T cell macrochimerism, had high graft-versus-host to host-versus-graft clonal ratios. Early post-transplant HvG declines were associated with peak circulating GvH clone levels. Investigators detected GvH clones in recipient marrow, with some emerging earlier in ileum or blood.

The CDR3 spans 14 residues. The germline gives CDR1 LNHDA, CDR2 SQIVND (reference sequence). The ends lost 5 bases at V and 3 bases at J; junction bases unmatched: 4. Produced via immunoSEQ multiplex PCR; TCRdb's table is partial and in-frame only. The sample includes over 65,000 clones, about nine tenths of them seen just once. A word on this clone: Its antigen is still unknown.

The sequences come from unstimulated CD4+ T cells sorted from spleen or lymph node cells, collected before intestinal transplant. The chain is built from TRBV19 and TRBJ1-2, with TRBD1 identical over 9 bases. This clonotype was sampled from a human donor who received an intestinal transplant. CDR3 sequence (DNA): TGTGCCAGTAGTCGGGACAGGGCGGACTATGGCTACACCTTC. Its translation is CASSRDRADYGYTF.